Below, one T cell receptor beta chain is given with its context. The clone's antigen remains unknown. No per-base quality is available; no much larger clone lies one base away. TCRbeta CDR3 regions were amplified from genomic DNA by means of the immunoSEQ Assay, a bias-controlled multiplex PCR. The paper's processing steps were these. Within the assay, amplification of reference gene primers was used to estimate how many nucleated cells each sample contained. To quantify the absolute abundance of each unique TCRbeta CDR3 rearrangement, sequence reads were collapsed and filtered. For each sample, productive Simpson clonality was calculated as the square root of Simpson's diversity index across productive rearrangements. TCRdb limited this immuneACCESS table to in-frame rearrangements with V and J called. A share of clones is missing; checked studies link under half to unresolved V genes, and the rest is unexplained. That table gives V, J and clone size, and the DNA gave D and trimming. A total of approximately 430,000 clones appear in this sample, just over 85% of them only once. The ten biggest clones cover more than 1.4% of the sample.

The data derive from a study of blood T cell repertoires in COVID-19 (dated by TCRdb to the early 2020s). The study in broad terms: The collaborator samples originated in the United States, Italy and Spain and spanned the acute and convalescent phases of COVID-19. The prospective study material was composed of cDNA or gDNA derived from T cells, B-cell-depleted T cells, or PBMCs. Deeply sampled blood TCRbeta repertoires from subjects exposed to, actively infected with, or recovered from COVID-19 were included in the dataset. A freely available public database, intended as a resource for researchers studying the immune response to SARS-CoV-2, is where the repertoires were released. The samples were drawn from the first 160 participants of the ongoing ImmuneRACE study and from 1,254 subjects provided by 6 global collaborators. Nearly every sample came with metadata listing a de-identified subject ID, COVID-19 status, age in years and sex. Where available, HLA class I and class II types were taken from metadata supplied by the sample provider and were not determined by assay-based typing.

Each collaborating institution followed its own protocols to collect whole blood in K2EDTA tubes. Collaborator samples were shipped for TCRbeta analysis as frozen whole blood, isolated PBMCs, or DNA extracted from either sample type. The study at large found these results: The quantity of clinical and demographic metadata differed by source and by participant and was supplied without curation.

V ends up 7 bases short and J 5 bases short, with an unmatched junction base count of 7. Counted from cysteine to phenylalanine, this CDR3 has 13 amino acids. The kept DNA is CDR3 alone, 39 bases in frame from the first base. Per the germline V gene, MNHEY is the CDR1 and SVGAGI is the CDR2. The receptor chain draws on TRBV6-5 and TRBJ2-5; 7 central nucleotides agree with TRBD1. The sequenced sample was peripheral blood. The TCR comes from a woman in her twenties or thirties with active or convalescent COVID-19. The nucleotide sequence is given as TGTGCCAGCATGGACAGGTCGAGCGAGACCCAGTACTTC. It translates to CASMDRSSETQYF.